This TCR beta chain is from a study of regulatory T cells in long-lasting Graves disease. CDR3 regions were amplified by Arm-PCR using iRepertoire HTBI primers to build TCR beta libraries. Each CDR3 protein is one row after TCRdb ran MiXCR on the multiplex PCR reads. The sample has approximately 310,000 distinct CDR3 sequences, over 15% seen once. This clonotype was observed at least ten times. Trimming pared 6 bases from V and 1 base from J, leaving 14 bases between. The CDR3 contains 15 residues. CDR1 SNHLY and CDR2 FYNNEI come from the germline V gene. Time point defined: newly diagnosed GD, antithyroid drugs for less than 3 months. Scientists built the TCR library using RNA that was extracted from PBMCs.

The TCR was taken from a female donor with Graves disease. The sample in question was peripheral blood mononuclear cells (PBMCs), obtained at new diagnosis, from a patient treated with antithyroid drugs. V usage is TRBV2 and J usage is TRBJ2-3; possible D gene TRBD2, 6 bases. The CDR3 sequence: CASRRGRKRTDTQYF. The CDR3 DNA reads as TGTGCCAGCAGGAGAGGGAGGAAACGCACAGATACGCAGTATTTT.